This record covers a single T cell receptor beta chain. The protocol was immunoSEQ multiplex PCR, while the TCRdb copy is restricted to in-frame clones and leaves out a portion. The sample lists under 450,000 clones; roughly 90% were seen once. Participants spanned ages about 18 to 100 years and resided in roughly 26 US areas. This specimen comes from a study of blood T cell repertoires in COVID-19. The CDR3 is 15 residues long. Germline-derived CDR1 and CDR2 are ENHRY and SYGVKD. The V and J ends lost 2 bases and 3 bases respectively, with 11 bases between them. The source material was PBMCs or T cells enriched from blood (not recorded which). The chain recombines TRBV10-3 with TRBJ2-1, with D tentatively TRBD1 (6 bases). The receptor was derived from a woman aged 40-49 years who had been exposed to COVID-19. The CDR3 DNA sequence: TGTGCCATCAGTGAGGGACAGCCAGGCTACAATGAGCAGTTCTTC. Protein product: CAISEGQPGYNEQFF.